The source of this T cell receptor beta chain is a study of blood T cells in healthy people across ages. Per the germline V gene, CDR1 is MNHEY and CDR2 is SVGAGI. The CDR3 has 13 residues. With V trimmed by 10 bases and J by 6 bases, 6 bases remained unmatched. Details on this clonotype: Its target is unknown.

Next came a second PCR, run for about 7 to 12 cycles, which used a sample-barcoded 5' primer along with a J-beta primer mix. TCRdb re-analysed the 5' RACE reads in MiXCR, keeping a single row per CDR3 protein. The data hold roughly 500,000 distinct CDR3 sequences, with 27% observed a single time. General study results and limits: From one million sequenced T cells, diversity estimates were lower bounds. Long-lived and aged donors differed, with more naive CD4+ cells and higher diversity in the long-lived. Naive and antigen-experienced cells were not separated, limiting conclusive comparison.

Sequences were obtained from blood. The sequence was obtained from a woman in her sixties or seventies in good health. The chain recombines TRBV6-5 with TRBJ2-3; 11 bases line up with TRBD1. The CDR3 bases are TGTGCCAAACACCGGGACAGGGGGGATACGCAGTATTTT. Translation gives CAKHRDRGDTQYF.